The present T cell receptor (beta chain) was sequenced within a study of blood T cell repertoires in COVID-19. The wider study: From T cells, B-cell-depleted T cells, or PBMCs came the material, which was cDNA or gDNA.

The protocol was immunoSEQ multiplex PCR, while the TCRdb copy is restricted to in-frame clones and leaves out a portion. Found here are approximately 300,000 clones, approximately 86% of them singletons; the top ten hold about 2.2%. CDR1 SQVTM and CDR2 ANQGSEA come from the germline V gene. The CDR3 runs 13 residues. Losses at the gene ends were 5 bases for V and 5 bases for J; bases not matched to a gene: 8. This TCR came from a woman in her fifties or sixties who had recovered from COVID-19. This chain links TRBV29-1 with TRBJ1-1; TRBD1 matches at 7 bases. Material: peripheral blood. The chain's CDR3 is CSVHRGEGTEAFF. In DNA form, the CDR3 reads TGCAGCGTTCACAGGGGCGAGGGAACTGAAGCTTTCTTT.